These T cell receptor beta chains were read from a single sample in a study of beta chain features in type 1 diabetes. Using immunoSEQ multiplex PCR, the repertoire was profiled, and TCRdb retains in-frame clones only, with some absent. The table records hundreds of thousands of clones, 10% to 15% of them present only once. The sample taken for sequencing was naive CD4+ T cells from blood. All receptors derive from a man between 18 and 29 years old in good health. The CDR3 runs from the conserved cysteine through the conserved F or W. D genes are given only for firm matches. Expanded clones get a size class; other rows say once, few or many, or leave the size out.

-,TRBV9,TRBJ2-1,few,CASSVGGLHGYNEQFF,TGTGCCAGCAGCGTAGGAGGGCTCCATGGCTACAATGAGCAGTTCTTC
-,TRBV18,TRBJ1-2,once,CASSPGGSYGYTF,TGTGCCAGCTCACCGGGGGGAAGCTATGGCTACACCTTC
-,TRBV4-3,TRBJ2-5,-,CASSQYRDPPGEQYF,TGCGCCAGCAGCCAATACCGGGACCCTCCGGGGGAGCAGTACTTC
TRBD2,TRBV9,TRBJ2-3,-,CASSVSGSSDTQYF,TGTGCCAGCAGCGTTAGCGGGAGTTCAGATACGCAGTATTTT
TRBD2,TRBV9,TRBJ2-3,-,CASSVVVAGGTDTQYF,TGTGCCAGCAGCGTAGTGGTAGCGGGGGGTACAGATACGCAGTATTTT
TRBD1,TRBV11-1,TRBJ2-7,-,CASRTGGYEQYF,TGTGCCAGCAGGACAGGGGGCTACGAGCAGTACTTC
TRBD2,TRBV7-7,TRBJ2-1,-,CASSLGLAGNDEQFF,TGTGCTAGCAGCTTGGGACTAGCGGGCAACGATGAGCAGTTCTTC
-,TRBV9,TRBJ2-3,-,CASSTGLTSTDTQYF,TGTGCCAGCAGCACTGGACTTACCAGCACAGATACGCAGTATTTT
-,TRBV29-1,TRBJ1-5,-,CSVGGQGTLGPQHF,TGCAGCGTGGGGGGGCAGGGTACCCTAGGACCCCAGCATTTT
TRBD1,TRBV13,TRBJ2-7,-,CASSSDRYYEQYF,TGTGCCAGCAGCTCGGACAGGTACTACGAGCAGTACTTC
-,TRBV4-3,TRBJ2-5,many,CASSQDPGGTQYF,TGCGCCAGCAGCCAAGATCCCGGGGGGACCCAGTACTTC
TRBD1,TRBV30,TRBJ1-3,-,CAWDRVPSSGNTIYF,TGTGCCTGGGACAGGGTTCCTAGCTCTGGAAACACCATATATTTT
TRBD2,TRBV9,TRBJ2-2,-,CASSVSSGRDATGELFF,TGTGCCAGCAGCGTATCTAGCGGGAGGGACGCCACCGGGGAGCTGTTTTTT
-,TRBV19,TRBJ1-1,-,CASIGWNTEAFF,TGTGCCAGTATCGGGTGGAACACTGAAGCTTTCTTT
TRBD1,TRBV5-1,TRBJ2-1,-,CASSLDVQGGPYNEQFF,TGCGCCAGCAGCCTTGACGTACAGGGGGGTCCCTACAATGAGCAGTTCTTC
TRBD1,TRBV7-2,TRBJ1-1,few,CASSFQGTGYTEAFF,TGTGCCAGCAGCTTCCAAGGGACAGGATACACTGAAGCTTTCTTT
TRBD1,TRBV6-1,TRBJ1-1,few,CASSEFDRDTEAFF,TGTGCCAGCAGTGAATTCGACAGGGACACTGAAGCTTTCTTT
-,TRBV4-2,TRBJ1-1,-,CASSQERRPDTEAFF,TGTGCCAGCAGCCAAGAGAGGCGGCCTGACACTGAAGCTTTCTTT
-,TRBV6-5,TRBJ2-6,few,CASSGESSGANVLTF,TGTGCCAGCAGTGGAGAGAGCTCTGGGGCCAACGTCCTGACTTTC
-,TRBV7-3,TRBJ1-1,-,CASSLTGRSTEAFF,TGTGCCAGCAGCTTAACAGGGAGGAGCACTGAAGCTTTCTTT
TRBD1,TRBV25-1,TRBJ2-3,-,CASSDGTGALSDTQYF,TGTGCCAGCAGTGACGGGACAGGGGCTTTATCAGATACGCAGTATTTT
TRBD1,TRBV6-6,TRBJ1-5,-,CASSYAGGSQPQHF,TGTGCCAGCAGTTACGCAGGGGGCAGCCAGCCCCAGCATTTT
-,TRBV7-9,TRBJ2-2,few,CASSLVALTGELFF,TGTGCCAGCAGCCTGGTAGCCCTTACCGGGGAGCTGTTTTTT
TRBD2,TRBV9,TRBJ2-1,-,CASSATSGGDEQFF,TGTGCCAGCAGCGCGACTAGCGGTGGGGATGAGCAGTTCTTC
-,TRBV7-3,TRBJ1-2,-,CASSLMPGSYGYTF,TGTGCCAGCAGCTTAATGCCGGGTTCTTATGGCTACACCTTC
TRBD2,TRBV28,TRBJ2-4,few,CASRGPGLAGGPAKNIQYF,TGTGCCAGCAGGGGGCCGGGACTAGCGGGAGGGCCAGCCAAAAACATTCAGTACTTC
-,TRBV5-4,TRBJ2-7,few,CASSLGLDRYEQYF,TGTGCCAGCAGCTTGGGCCTTGACAGATACGAGCAGTACTTC